Listed below are T cell receptor beta chains from one sample, sequenced in a study of spatial heterogeneity in lung cancer. One entry per CDR3 protein, called by TCRdb with MiXCR from the 5' RACE reads. The sample gives roughly 10,000 distinct CDR3 sequences, 3.7% of which show up once; around 49% is in the top ten. Material: PBMCs, obtained at surgery. Receptors were obtained from a female donor with early-stage non-small cell lung cancer. Each CDR3 is given with its conserved first and last residue. D genes are given only for firm matches. Only part of the rows carry a size: once, few, many, or a class if the clone is expanded.

DNA: TGTGCCAGCAGCTTGGCCAGAGGCGCGGGGGAGTGGGAGCAGTACTTC; CDR3: CASSLARGAGEWEQYF; J: TRBJ2-7; size: few; V: TRBV5-6; D: TRBD2
DNA: TGCAGTGCTAGTCAGGGGGCGCCGGAAAAACTGTTTTTT; CDR3: CSASQGAPEKLFF; J: TRBJ1-4; size: many; V: TRBV20-1; D: TRBD1
DNA: TGCAGTGCTAGTTTGTCTGCGGGAACCCTGGAAGATACGCAGTATTTT; CDR3: CSASLSAGTLEDTQYF; J: TRBJ2-3; size: many; V: TRBV20-1; D: NA
DNA: TGTGCCAGCAGTGGACAGGGTAGGCGCCATTCGACCTACGAGCAGTACTTC; CDR3: CASSGQGRRHSTYEQYF; J: TRBJ2-7; size: many; V: TRBV27; D: TRBD1
DNA: TGCGCCAGCAGTGAGGCAGCTAGCGGGGAGGGCTCAGAGCAGTATTTT; CDR3: CASSEAASGEGSEQYF; J: TRBJ2-3; size: many; V: TRBV10-1; D: TRBD2
DNA: TGTGCCAGCAGTTACCAGCGGGAGGGCCTCGGCGAGCAGTACTTC; CDR3: CASSYQREGLGEQYF; J: TRBJ2-7; size: few; V: TRBV6-6; D: TRBD2
DNA: TGCGCCAGCAGCCTCGGACTAGCGGGAGTTTCCTACGAGCAGTACTTC; CDR3: CASSLGLAGVSYEQYF; J: TRBJ2-7; size: many; V: TRBV4-3; D: TRBD2
DNA: TGTGCCAGCAGTTCGAGACTAGCGGGGAACAATGAGCAGTTCTTC; CDR3: CASSSRLAGNNEQFF; J: TRBJ2-1; size: many; V: TRBV6-5; D: TRBD2
DNA: TGCGCCAGCAGCTTCGGGGGCGGTCAAGAGACCCAGTACTTC; CDR3: CASSFGGGQETQYF; J: TRBJ2-5; size: many; V: TRBV5-1; D: NA
DNA: TGTGCCACCCTCCCGGGCCAGGGACTTCGCGGGGAGCTGTTTTTT; CDR3: CATLPGQGLRGELFF; J: TRBJ2-2; size: many; V: TRBV2; D: NA
DNA: TGCAGTGCTAGAGAGGGGGGGGAGACCCAGTACTTC; CDR3: CSAREGGETQYF; J: TRBJ2-5; size: many; V: TRBV20-1; D: TRBD2
DNA: TGCAGTGCTAGTGACGCCTTAGACACCATATATTTT; CDR3: CSASDALDTIYF; J: TRBJ1-3; size: many; V: TRBV20-1; D: NA
DNA: TGTGCCAGCAGCCAAGAAAGTCTAGCGAGGGGGGAGCAGTACTTC; CDR3: CASSQESLARGEQYF; J: TRBJ2-7; size: many; V: TRBV4-2; D: NA
DNA: TGTGCCAGCAGTTATCCCCCACTAGCGGGGGGTTACAATGAGCAGTTCTTC; CDR3: CASSYPPLAGGYNEQFF; J: TRBJ2-1; size: many; V: TRBV6-2/TRBV6-3; D: TRBD2
DNA: TGTGCCAGCAGCCCTACTAGCGGGAGGCCGAAAGAGACCCAGTACTTC; CDR3: CASSPTSGRPKETQYF; J: TRBJ2-5; size: NA; V: TRBV3-1; D: TRBD2
DNA: TGTGCCAGCAGCTCGGACAGGGGTTCCTACAATGAGCAGTTCTTC; CDR3: CASSSDRGSYNEQFF; J: TRBJ2-1; size: medium-sized; V: TRBV7-2; D: TRBD1
DNA: TGTGCCACCAGTGATTTGTTACGGCGCACAGATACGCAGTATTTT; CDR3: CATSDLLRRTDTQYF; J: TRBJ2-3; size: NA; V: TRBV24-1; D: NA
DNA: TGTGCCAGCAGCAGGGGGCGAACAGATACGCAGTATTTT; CDR3: CASSRGRTDTQYF; J: TRBJ2-3; size: few; V: TRBV2; D: TRBD1
DNA: TGTGCCAGCTCAGAACTCGCGCTGAATGAGCAGTTCTTC; CDR3: CASSELALNEQFF; J: TRBJ2-1; size: many; V: TRBV18; D: NA
DNA: TGTGCCAGCAGTTTCCCCTCGGGGAACACCGGGGAGCTGTTTTTT; CDR3: CASSFPSGNTGELFF; J: TRBJ2-2; size: few; V: TRBV12-3/TRBV12-4; D: NA
DNA: TGTGCCAGCAGCTTGCCGGGGGGGCCTGCAGATACGCAGTATTTT; CDR3: CASSLPGGPADTQYF; J: TRBJ2-3; size: many; V: TRBV7-2; D: TRBD2
DNA: TGTGCCAGTAGTTGGGGGACTAGCGGGAGCCCCGGGGAGCTGTTTTTT; CDR3: CASSWGTSGSPGELFF; J: TRBJ2-2; size: many; V: TRBV19; D: TRBD2
DNA: TGTGCCAGCAGCTTGGATACAGGGGGAAACACTGAAGCTTTCTTT; CDR3: CASSLDTGGNTEAFF; J: TRBJ1-1; size: NA; V: TRBV7-8; D: TRBD1
DNA: TGTGCCAGCAGACCCTCTGCTGGGGCCAACGTCCTGACTTTC; CDR3: CASRPSAGANVLTF; J: TRBJ2-6; size: many; V: TRBV5-4; D: NA
DNA: TGTGCCAGCAGTTCCGCGGGGGGGGATAGCAATCAGCCCCAGCATTTT; CDR3: CASSSAGGDSNQPQHF; J: TRBJ1-5; size: many; V: TRBV28; D: NA
DNA: TGCAGTGGGGTGCCGTGGTCCTACAATGAGCAGTTCTTC; CDR3: CSGVPWSYNEQFF; J: TRBJ2-1; size: many; V: TRBV20-1; D: NA
DNA: TGTGCCAGTCGGACAGGGGAAAACATTCAGTACTTC; CDR3: CASRTGENIQYF; J: TRBJ2-4; size: many; V: TRBV6-5; D: TRBD1
DNA: TGTGCCAGCACGAGGACAGGGGATTTCTACGAGCAGTACTTC; CDR3: CASTRTGDFYEQYF; J: TRBJ2-7; size: many; V: TRBV2; D: TRBD1
DNA: TGTGCCAGCAGCTTAGGGGGCAGCAGGAGTTCACCCCTCCACTTT; CDR3: CASSLGGSRSSPLHF; J: TRBJ1-6; size: few; V: TRBV7-6; D: NA
DNA: TGTGCCAGCTCACCAAGAGAGGGTCAGCCCCAGCATTTT; CDR3: CASSPREGQPQHF; J: TRBJ1-5; size: NA; V: TRBV18; D: NA
DNA: TGTGCCAGTAGTTCATTTGGTGAGCAGTACTTC; CDR3: CASSSFGEQYF; J: TRBJ2-7; size: many; V: TRBV19; D: NA
DNA: TGTGCCAGCCCCCGGACGAGGGCACTCCCTCCCTCCTACGAGCAGTACTTC; CDR3: CASPRTRALPPSYEQYF; J: TRBJ2-7; size: many; V: TRBV28; D: NA
DNA: TGTGCCAGCAGGAGGAGCGGGACTCTAGGGCCATATTCACCCCTCCACTTT; CDR3: CASRRSGTLGPYSPLHF; J: TRBJ1-6; size: NA; V: TRBV27; D: NA
DNA: TGTGCCAGCAGTTACGTAGGGACAGGGGTCGGCCGGGAGCAGTACTTC; CDR3: CASSYVGTGVGREQYF; J: TRBJ2-7; size: NA; V: TRBV6-5; D: TRBD1
DNA: TGTGCCAGCAGCCCCCTAGCGGGAGGGCCCAACGAGCAGTACTTC; CDR3: CASSPLAGGPNEQYF; J: TRBJ2-7; size: NA; V: TRBV7-2; D: TRBD2
DNA: TGTGCCAGCAGCCCGCGGGGCGGAGGGGCCTACGAGCAGTACTTC; CDR3: CASSPRGGGAYEQYF; J: TRBJ2-7; size: NA; V: TRBV7-6; D: NA
DNA: TGTGCCAGCAGCCCCGACACAGGGGGAGATACGCAGTATTTT; CDR3: CASSPDTGGDTQYF; J: TRBJ2-3; size: many; V: TRBV7-2; D: TRBD1
DNA: TGCGCCAGCAGCCAAGATCTTCGAGAGACCCAGTACTTC; CDR3: CASSQDLRETQYF; J: TRBJ2-5; size: many; V: TRBV4-3; D: NA
DNA: TGCAGCGCCTCTGAGACAGGGAACTATGGCTACACCTTC; CDR3: CSASETGNYGYTF; J: TRBJ1-2; size: NA; V: TRBV29-1; D: TRBD1
DNA: TGTGCCAGCAGTCTCGCCTTAACGTGGGGGCGCGCCTACGAGCAGTACTTC; CDR3: CASSLALTWGRAYEQYF; J: TRBJ2-7; size: many; V: TRBV2; D: NA
DNA: TGTGCCAGCACCACGCTAGCGGGGAAAAACGAGCAGTACTTC; CDR3: CASTTLAGKNEQYF; J: TRBJ2-7; size: many; V: TRBV6-2/TRBV6-3; D: TRBD2
DNA: TGTGCCAGCAGCCCTGACAATAGCAATCAGCCCCAGCATTTT; CDR3: CASSPDNSNQPQHF; J: TRBJ1-5; size: few; V: TRBV3-1; D: NA
DNA: TGTGCCAGCAGTTTCTCTAGTGGGACCCAGTACTTC; CDR3: CASSFSSGTQYF; J: TRBJ2-5; size: many; V: TRBV12-3/TRBV12-4; D: NA
DNA: TGTGCCAGCAGTCGGGACGGCTCCTACGAGCAGTACTTC; CDR3: CASSRDGSYEQYF; J: TRBJ2-7; size: many; V: TRBV2; D: NA
DNA: TGCGCCAGCAGCCACGAGCGGCCCACAGATACGCAGTATTTT; CDR3: CASSHERPTDTQYF; J: TRBJ2-3; size: many; V: TRBV5-1; D: NA
DNA: TGTGCCAGCAGTGCTCCGTGGACAGGGTATGAAAAACTGTTTTTT; CDR3: CASSAPWTGYEKLFF; J: TRBJ1-4; size: many; V: TRBV28; D: TRBD1
DNA: TGTGCCAGCGGACCGGGACTCCCGGCGGAGACCCAGTACTTC; CDR3: CASGPGLPAETQYF; J: TRBJ2-5; size: few; V: TRBV27; D: NA
DNA: TGTGCCAGCAGTTACCCGGAGTCACCCCTCCACTTT; CDR3: CASSYPESPLHF; J: TRBJ1-6; size: many; V: TRBV6-2/TRBV6-3; D: NA
DNA: TGTGCCAGCAGTGAGGCCGGGACTAGCGGATCCTACGAGCAGTACTTC; CDR3: CASSEAGTSGSYEQYF; J: TRBJ2-7; size: many; V: TRBV28; D: TRBD2
DNA: TGTGCCAGCAGCTCCAGTTCCTCCAGGCTTAGGACCCAGTACTTC; CDR3: CASSSSSSRLRTQYF; J: TRBJ2-5; size: many; V: TRBV5-6; D: NA
DNA: TGTGCCAGCAGTTACTTTGGGGGTAGCTCGGGTCAGCCCCAGCATTTT; CDR3: CASSYFGGSSGQPQHF; J: TRBJ1-5; size: many; V: TRBV6-2/TRBV6-3; D: NA
DNA: TGTGCCAGCAGTTTACTAGCGGGTCCGAGGGATACGCAGTATTTT; CDR3: CASSLLAGPRDTQYF; J: TRBJ2-3; size: NA; V: TRBV12-3/TRBV12-4; D: TRBD2
DNA: TGCAGTGCTGTCGGGACTAGCGGGAGAATTGAGCAGTTCTTC; CDR3: CSAVGTSGRIEQFF; J: TRBJ2-1; size: NA; V: TRBV20-1; D: TRBD2
DNA: TGCGCCAGCAGCTTGGCCGAGGGTTTGGCGGAGACCCAGTACTTC; CDR3: CASSLAEGLAETQYF; J: TRBJ2-5; size: medium-sized; V: TRBV5-1; D: NA
DNA: TGTGCCAGCAGCTTAGGGGGTTCCGGACAGTACACCGGGGAGCTGTTTTTT; CDR3: CASSLGGSGQYTGELFF; J: TRBJ2-2; size: many; V: TRBV7-8; D: NA
DNA: TGCAGTGCTAGAGATAGCGGGGGGCCCACCGGGGAGCTGTTTTTT; CDR3: CSARDSGGPTGELFF; J: TRBJ2-2; size: few; V: TRBV20-1; D: TRBD2
DNA: TGTGCCACCCGGACTTGGGGCACCGGGGAGCTGTTTTTT; CDR3: CATRTWGTGELFF; J: TRBJ2-2; size: many; V: TRBV13; D: NA
DNA: TGCGCCAGCGGCCTGAGCCACGAGCAGTACTTC; CDR3: CASGLSHEQYF; J: TRBJ2-7; size: many; V: TRBV10-2; D: NA
DNA: TGTGCCAGCAGCCCATCACAGGGGGCTGATCAGCCCCAGCATTTT; CDR3: CASSPSQGADQPQHF; J: TRBJ1-5; size: many; V: TRBV4-2; D: TRBD1
DNA: TGTGCCAGCAGCTTAGATGGAGGGGGCAAGTACGAGCAGTACTTC; CDR3: CASSLDGGGKYEQYF; J: TRBJ2-7; size: many; V: TRBV7-8; D: NA